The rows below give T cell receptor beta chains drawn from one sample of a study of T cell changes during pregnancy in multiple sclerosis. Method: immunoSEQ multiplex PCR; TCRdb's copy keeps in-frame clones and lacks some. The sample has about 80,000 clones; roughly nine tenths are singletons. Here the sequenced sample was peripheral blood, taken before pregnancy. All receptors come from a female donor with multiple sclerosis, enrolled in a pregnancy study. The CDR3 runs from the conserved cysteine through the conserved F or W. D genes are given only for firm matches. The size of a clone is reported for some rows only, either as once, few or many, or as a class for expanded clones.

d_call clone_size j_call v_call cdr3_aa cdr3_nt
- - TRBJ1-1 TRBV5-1 CASSRSLGLNTEAFF TGCGCCAGCAGCCGGTCTCTAGGTTTGAACACTGAAGCTTTCTTT
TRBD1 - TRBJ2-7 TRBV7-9 CASSLEGQGYEQYF TGTGCCAGCAGCTTAGAGGGACAGGGCTACGAGCAGTACTTC
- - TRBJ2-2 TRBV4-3 CASSQDHIAGELFF TGCGCCAGCAGCCAAGATCACATCGCCGGGGAGCTGTTTTTT
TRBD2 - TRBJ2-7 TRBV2 CASREREKYF TGTGCCAGCAGGGAGCGGGAGAAGTACTTC
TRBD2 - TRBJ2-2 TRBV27 CASRRERTSGYTGELFF TGTGCCAGCAGACGGGAGAGGACTAGCGGTTACACCGGGGAGCTGTTTTTT
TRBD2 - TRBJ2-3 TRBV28 CASSSQRDESDTQYF TGTGCCAGCAGTTCCCAGCGGGATGAATCAGATACGCAGTATTTT
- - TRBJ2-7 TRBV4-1 CASSQGSYEQYF TGCGCCAGCAGCCAAGGCAGTTACGAGCAGTACTTC
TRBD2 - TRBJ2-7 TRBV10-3 CAIKRTSGRGSHEQYF TGTGCCATCAAAAGGACTAGCGGGAGGGGCTCCCACGAGCAGTACTTC
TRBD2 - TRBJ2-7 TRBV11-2 CASSFTSGTYEQYF TGTGCCAGCAGCTTTACTAGCGGGACCTACGAGCAGTACTTC
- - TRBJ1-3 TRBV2 CASSENRVGSGNTIYF TGTGCCAGCAGTGAAAACAGGGTGGGATCTGGAAACACCATATATTTT
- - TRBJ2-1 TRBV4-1 CASSMTVLSYNEQFF TGCGCCAGCAGTATGACAGTTCTGTCCTACAATGAGCAGTTCTTC
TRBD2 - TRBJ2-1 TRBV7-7 CASSLRVGLAGWREQFF TGTGCTAGCAGCTTAAGGGTGGGGCTAGCGGGATGGCGTGAGCAGTTCTTC
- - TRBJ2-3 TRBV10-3 CAISESIAATSTDTQYF TGTGCCATCAGTGAGAGTATAGCAGCTACTAGCACAGATACGCAGTATTTT
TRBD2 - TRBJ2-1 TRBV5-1 CASSLEFGGLAPNEQFF TGCGCCAGCAGCTTGGAGTTTGGGGGACTAGCGCCAAATGAGCAGTTCTTC
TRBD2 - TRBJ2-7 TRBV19 CASSASGGGHEQYF TGTGCCAGTAGTGCTTCGGGAGGAGGACACGAGCAGTACTTC
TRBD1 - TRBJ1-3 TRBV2 CAREQGNSGNTIYF TGTGCCCGCGAACAGGGGAACTCTGGAAACACCATATATTTT
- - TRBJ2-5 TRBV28 CASSRQGLAETQYF TGTGCCAGCAGTCGGCAGGGTCTTGCAGAGACCCAGTACTTC
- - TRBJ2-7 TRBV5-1 CASSYQGSGYEQYF TGCGCCAGCAGCTACCAGGGATCGGGCTACGAGCAGTACTTC
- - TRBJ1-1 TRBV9 CASSQDGGMNTEAFF TGTGCCAGCAGCCAGGACGGCGGGATGAACACTGAAGCTTTCTTT
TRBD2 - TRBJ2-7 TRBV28 CASSPRLAGVGEQYF TGTGCCAGCAGTCCCCGACTAGCGGGAGTTGGCGAGCAGTACTTC
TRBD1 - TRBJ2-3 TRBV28 CASITYRDRGGDTQYF TGTGCCAGCATCACATACCGGGACAGGGGAGGAGATACGCAGTATTTT
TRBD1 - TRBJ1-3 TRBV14 CASSRDSSRNTIYF TGTGCCAGCAGCCGGGACAGCTCTAGAAACACCATATATTTT
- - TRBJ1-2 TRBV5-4 CASTILGRNYGYTF TGTGCCAGCACCATCCTAGGGAGGAACTATGGCTACACCTTC
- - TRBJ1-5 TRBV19 CASSIGSREPQHF TGTGCCAGTAGTATAGGATCCCGCGAGCCCCAGCATTTT
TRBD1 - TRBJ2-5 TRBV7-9 CASSETGFQETQYF TGTGCCAGCAGCGAGACAGGGTTTCAAGAGACCCAGTACTTC
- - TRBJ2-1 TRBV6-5 CASSYVRGNEQFF TGTGCCAGCAGTTATGTCCGGGGAAATGAGCAGTTCTTC
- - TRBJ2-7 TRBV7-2 CASTQGIRLGYEQYF TGTGCCAGCACCCAGGGCATACGACTCGGCTACGAGCAGTACTTC
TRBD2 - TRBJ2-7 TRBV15 CATREAGGPNEQYF TGTGCCACCAGGGAAGCGGGAGGGCCCAACGAGCAGTACTTC
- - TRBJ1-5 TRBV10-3 CAISESWQSNQPQHF TGTGCCATCAGTGAGTCGTGGCAGAGCAATCAGCCCCAGCATTTT
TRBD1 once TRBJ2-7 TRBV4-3 CASSQDVQGDRTYEQYF TGCGCCAGCAGCCAAGACGTTCAGGGGGACAGAACCTACGAGCAGTACTTC
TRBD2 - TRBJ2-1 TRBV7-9 CASSPPSGGRGEQFF TGTGCCAGCAGCCCCCCTAGCGGGGGTCGAGGGGAGCAGTTCTTC
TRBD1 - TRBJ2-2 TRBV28 CASDRANTGELFF TGTGCCAGCGACAGGGCGAACACCGGGGAGCTGTTTTTT
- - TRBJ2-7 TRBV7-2 CASSLLAFSSYEQYF TGTGCCAGCAGCTTATTAGCTTTTAGCTCCTACGAGCAGTACTTC
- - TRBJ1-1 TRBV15 CATSRKVWGEDTEAFF TGTGCCACCAGCAGGAAAGTTTGGGGCGAGGACACTGAAGCTTTCTTT
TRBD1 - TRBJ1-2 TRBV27 CASRGWTGAEGYTF TGTGCCAGCAGGGGGTGGACAGGTGCGGAAGGCTACACCTTC
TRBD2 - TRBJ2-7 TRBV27 CASSLGGRGYEQYF TGTGCCAGCAGTTTAGGAGGGAGGGGATACGAGCAGTACTTC
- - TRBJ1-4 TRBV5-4 CASSRANGGDATNEKLFF TGTGCCAGCAGCCGAGCAAACGGGGGGGACGCAACTAATGAAAAACTGTTTTTT
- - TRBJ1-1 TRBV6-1 CASMQTGLNTEAFF TGTGCCAGCATGCAGACAGGCCTGAACACTGAAGCTTTCTTT
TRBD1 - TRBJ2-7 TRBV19 CASSRTGDSYEQYF TGTGCCAGTAGCCGCACAGGGGATAGCTACGAGCAGTACTTC
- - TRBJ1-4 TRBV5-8 CASSLTVIDEKLFF TGTGCCAGCAGCTTGACAGTCATAGACGAAAAACTGTTTTTT
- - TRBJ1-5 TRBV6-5 CASSYSVAYQPQHF TGTGCCAGCAGTTACTCAGTAGCCTATCAGCCCCAGCATTTT
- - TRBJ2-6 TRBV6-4 CASSDTAMGANVLTF TGTGCCAGCAGTGACACTGCGATGGGGGCCAACGTCCTGACTTTC
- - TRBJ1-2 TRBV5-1 CASSLAGDGASQYGYTF TGCGCCAGCAGCTTGGCCGGAGACGGTGCCAGTCAGTATGGCTACACCTTC
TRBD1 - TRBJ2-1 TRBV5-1 CASSLSQGAYNEQFF TGCGCCAGCAGCTTGAGCCAGGGGGCATACAATGAGCAGTTCTTC
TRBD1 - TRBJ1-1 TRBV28 CASSLGTGGTEAFF TGTGCCAGCAGTTTAGGGACAGGGGGGACTGAAGCTTTCTTT
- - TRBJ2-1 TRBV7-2 CASSLAPRDEQFF TGTGCCAGCAGCTTAGCACCTCGCGATGAGCAGTTCTTC
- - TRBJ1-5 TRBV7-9 CASSIPGQPQHF TGTGCCAGCAGCATTCCAGGGCAGCCCCAGCATTTT
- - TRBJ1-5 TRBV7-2 CASSRDNLQARPQHF TGTGCCAGCAGCCGTGATAATTTACAGGCCCGTCCCCAGCATTTT
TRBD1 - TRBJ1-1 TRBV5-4 CASTGDRRQNTEAFF TGTGCCAGCACCGGGGACAGGAGGCAGAACACTGAAGCTTTCTTT